One sample yielded the 32 T cell receptor beta chains listed below, sequenced in a study of early T cells in non-severe SARS-CoV-2 infection. TCRdb re-called the 5' RACE reads with MiXCR, one entry per CDR3 protein. The table has around 58,000 distinct CDR3 sequences, about 13% seen once. The specimen was whole blood. Receptors originate from an adult who was a healthcare worker with PCR-confirmed SARS-CoV-2 infection or an uninfected control (not recorded which).

This clonotype was recorded a few times. This chain joins TRBV19 and TRBJ1-4; tentative D call: TRBD1 (6 bases). The ends were cut back, 9 bases at V and 6 bases at J, with 20 bases in the middle. Looked up from germline, CDR1 is LNHDA and CDR2 is SQIVND (reference sequence). The CDR3 is made up of 15 amino acids. The CDR3, as DNA: TGTGCCAGCACCATGAAGGAGGGGGGCTATGAAAAACTGTTTTTT. This encodes CASTMKEGGYEKLFF.

This chain uses TRBV27 with TRBJ2-3; D is tentatively TRBD1 or TRBD2 (6 bases each). CDR3 length: 15 amino acids. Germline V lookup: CDR1 MNHEY, CDR2 SMNVEV (reference sequence). Trimming removed 6 bases at V and 3 bases at J, with 16 bases between. CDR3 coding DNA: TGTGCCAGCAGCCTACAGGGACTGGGTACAGATACGCAGTATTTT. It encodes CASSLQGLGTDTQYF.

This clonotype was seen at least ten times. The V gene is TRBV21-1, the J gene TRBJ2-7. TRBV21-1 is a recognized pseudogene. The CDR3 covers 14 residues. The CDR3 DNA follows: TGTGCCAGCAGCAAAGAGGACCGGCGACGCGAGCAGTACTTC. Its translation: CASSKEDRRREQYF.

This clonotype was seen repeatedly, ten times or more. The chain couples TRBV20-1 to TRBJ1-1; 7 bases are shared with TRBD1. The CDR3 spans 15 residues. V dropped 5 bases and J dropped 1; count of bases not matched to a gene: 10. The germline gives CDR1 DFQATT, CDR2 SNEGSKA (reference sequence). The CDR3 sequence is CSAGTPTGSNTEAFF. The CDR3 nucleotides read TGCAGTGCTGGGACCCCGACAGGGTCGAACACTGAAGCTTTCTTT.

The chain uses TRBV12-3 or TRBV12-4 and TRBJ1-1, with 9 bases matching TRBD1. The CDR3 covers 14 residues. V trimming: 5 bases; J trimming: 2 bases; junction bases outside the gene matches: 3. DNA for the CDR3: TGTGCCAGCAGTGACAGGGGGGAAAACACTGAAGCTTTCTTT. The encoded protein is CASSDRGENTEAFF.

The CDR3 region has the DNA TGCGCCAGCAGCCAAGATCCAGTTTTACCAGATACGCAGTATTTT. As protein: CASSQDPVLPDTQYF. V and J are TRBV4-3 and TRBJ2-3; D unresolved. The CDR3 is 15 amino acids. Trimming took off 0 bases at V and 4 bases at J, with 11 bases between the two ends. Germline V lookup: CDR1 LGHNA, CDR2 YSLEER.

This clonotype was recorded a few times. This rearrangement joins TRBV12-3 or TRBV12-4 to TRBJ1-1, with 7 bases identical to TRBD1. J was trimmed by 1 base and V by 5 bases; bases with no gene match: 4. This CDR3 is built from 14 residues. Here the CDR3 DNA reads TGTGCCAGCAGTCCCCGACAGGGGAACACTGAAGCTTTCTTT. As protein: CASSPRQGNTEAFF.

This clonotype showed up just a few times. The V and J genes are TRBV24-1 and TRBJ2-2; no clear D. From germline, CDR1 is KGHDR and CDR2 SFDVKD. This CDR3 has 13 amino acids. Trimming cost V 7 bases and J 1 base, with 6 bases left between them. The CDR3 nucleotides are TGTGCCACCAGGGGCCTGAACACCGGGGAGCTGTTTTTT. Translated, it gives CATRGLNTGELFF.

This clonotype has a count of ten or more. V gene TRBV2 combines with J gene TRBJ1-5; D gene uncertain. With 3 bases removed from V and 11 bases from J, the gap between germline ends came to 17 bases. This CDR3 has 14 amino acids. Germline V gene data show CDR1 as SNHLY and CDR2 as FYNNEI. CDR3 region: CASSDGGVNEAQHF. The CDR3 bases are TGTGCCAGCAGTGATGGTGGCGTTAATGAGGCCCAGCATTTT.

In DNA form, the CDR3 reads TGTGCCATAGAAGATAGCGGGGATAGCTCCTACAATGAGCAGTTCTTC. This gives the protein CAIEDSGDSSYNEQFF. The rearrangement uses TRBV10-3 and TRBJ2-1; TRBD2 aligns across 8 bases. The CDR3 is made up of 16 amino acids. Trimming removed 9 bases from V and 0 bases from J; junction bases left unmatched: 10. Germline CDR1 is ENHRY and CDR2 is SYGVKD.

The V and J genes are TRBV7-2 and TRBJ1-2, with D possibly being TRBD1 (5 bases). The V and J ends lost 5 bases and 4 bases respectively, with 14 bases between them. There are 14 residues in the CDR3. Germline-derived CDR1 and CDR2 are SGHTA and FQGNSA. CDR3 nucleotides: TGTGCCAGCAGCCCTCTTGGCAGGGCCTATGGCTACACCTTC. This sequence encodes CASSPLGRAYGYTF.

Only a few counts were recorded for this clonotype. V and J are TRBV5-1 and TRBJ1-4; D gene uncertain. The CDR3 runs 16 residues. CDR1 is SGHRS, CDR2 YFSETQ, per germline. V was shortened by 0 bases and J by 7 bases, with 16 bases between the two germline ends. The CDR3 DNA is TGCGCCAGCAGCTTGGTAGTGTCCGACCCAGCTGAAAAACTGTTTTTT. It codes for CASSLVVSDPAEKLFF.

This chain connects TRBV20-1 to TRBJ1-5, with D unclear. The germline CDR1 and CDR2 sequences are DFQATT and SNEGSKA (reference sequence). This CDR3 is built from 12 residues. With 6 bases removed from V and 1 base from J, the gap between germline ends came to 7 bases. CDR3 in amino acids: CSAGRSNQPQHF. CDR3 coding DNA: TGCAGTGCCGGACGGAGCAATCAGCCCCAGCATTTT.

A few counts support this clonotype. The J gene is TRBJ2-4, the V gene TRBV20-1; TRBD2 aligns across 9 bases. The length of the CDR3 is 16 residues. CDR1 is DFQATT and CDR2 is SNEGSKA in the germline V gene (reference sequence). The trim removed 0 bases at V and 3 bases at J, leaving 6 bases unmatched. CDR3 DNA: TGCAGTGCTAGAGATCCTAGCGGGGTGGGCAAAAACATTCAGTACTTC. Translation gives CSARDPSGVGKNIQYF.

This clonotype was seen more than once but under ten times. This chain uses TRBV4-1 with TRBJ1-2, with D tentatively TRBD1 (6 bases). The CDR3 contains 16 residues. CDR1 is MGHRA and CDR2 is YSYEKL in the germline V gene. V lost 1 base and J 7 bases, leaving 19 bases between the germline ends. This CDR3 is CASSQGAGEFSFGYTF. The CDR3 coding sequence is TGCGCCAGCAGCCAAGGCGCAGGGGAATTTTCTTTTGGCTACACCTTC.

This clonotype has a handful of counts. The chain recombines TRBV7-9 with TRBJ1-5; 8 bases agree with TRBD1. The CDR3 loop spans 16 amino acids. The ends lost 4 bases at V and 4 bases at J; junction bases unmatched: 9. Per the germline V gene, CDR1 is SEHNR and CDR2 is FQNEAQ (reference sequence). The CDR3 coding sequence is TGTGCCAGCAGCTCCTACGGACAGGGCGGGAATCAGCCCCAGCATTTT. This translates into CASSSYGQGGNQPQHF.

This clonotype was counted ten times or more. The chain combines TRBV6-5 with TRBJ1-6; 11 bases fit TRBD1. From germline, CDR1 is MNHEY and CDR2 SVGAGI. Germline trimming cut 1 base from V and 8 bases from J; bases unmatched to any gene: 1. The CDR3 has 15 amino acids. The CDR3, as DNA: TGTGCCAGCAGTTACTGGGACAGGGGGGATTCACCCCTCCACTTT. Residues: CASSYWDRGDSPLHF.

V usage is TRBV29-1 and J usage is TRBJ1-4; the D is unclear. Trimming took 3 bases from V and 7 from J, leaving 3 bases between them. CDR3 length: 10 amino acids. Germline CDR1 reads SQVTM; CDR2 reads ANQGSEA. CDR3 in amino acids: CSVEAEKLFF. In nucleotides, the CDR3 is TGCAGCGTTGAGGCTGAAAAACTGTTTTTT. Full variable domain (remainder filled in from reference TRBV29-1 and TRBJ1-4): SAVISQKPSRDICQRGTSLTIQCQVDSQVTMMFWYRQQPGQSLTLIATANQGSEATYESGFVIDKFPISRPNLTFSTLTVSNMSPEDSSIYLCSVEAEKLFFGSGTQLSVL.

This clonotype was detected only a few times. The genes are TRBV7-2 and TRBJ2-4, with 14 bases that match TRBD2. The CDR3 has 16 residues. CDR1 is SGHTA, CDR2 FQGNSA, per germline. The trim removed 4 bases at V and 5 bases at J, leaving 4 bases unmatched. CDR3 region: CASSSGLAGGQNIQYF. CDR3 coding DNA: TGTGCCAGCAGCTCCGGACTAGCGGGGGGACAAAACATTCAGTACTTC.

Ten or more counts support this clonotype. V gene TRBV29-1 combines with J gene TRBJ2-1; D unresolved. CDR1 and CDR2 (germline): SQVTM, ANQGSEA. V was shortened by 4 bases and J by 3 bases, with 10 bases between the two germline ends. This CDR3 has 13 amino acids. Here the CDR3 DNA reads TGCAGCGTTGTAAAGGTAAACTACAATGAGCAGTTCTTC. Its protein product is CSVVKVNYNEQFF.

This sequence joins TRBV11-2 and TRBJ2-7; possibly TRBD1 for D (6 bases). With 2 bases removed from V and 2 bases from J, the gap between germline ends came to 10 bases. CDR1 SGHAT and CDR2 FQNNGV come from the germline V gene. The CDR3 loop spans 14 amino acids. CDR3 coding DNA: TGTGCCAGCAGCTTATCGACAGGCACCTACGAGCAGTACTTC. It yields the protein CASSLSTGTYEQYF.

A few counts support this clonotype. The rearrangement joins TRBV5-1 to TRBJ1-1; the D gene is possibly TRBD1 (6 bases). V lost 1 base to trimming and J lost 1 base, with 11 bases between them. CDR3 length: 15 amino acids. Germline V gene lookup returns CDR1 SGHRS and CDR2 YFSETQ. This CDR3 reads CASSLFQGRNTEAFF. As DNA, the CDR3 is TGCGCCAGCAGCTTGTTTCAGGGGCGGAACACTGAAGCTTTCTTT. The full variable domain, rest sourced from reference TRBV5-1 and TRBJ1-1, is KAGVTQTPRYLIKTRGQQVTLSCSPISGHRSVSWYQQTPGQGLQFLFEYFSETQRNKGNFPGRFSGRQFSNSRSEMNVSTLELGDSALYLCASSLFQGRNTEAFFGQGTRLTVV.

A few counts support this clonotype. The chain couples TRBV2 to TRBJ2-5; the D call may be TRBD1 or TRBD2 (5 bases each). The germline gives CDR1 SNHLY, CDR2 FYNNEI. The length of the CDR3 is 14 residues. The V end lost 2 bases, the J end lost 4 bases, and 11 bases lay between the germline ends. The CDR3 reads CASSESGGGETQYF. CDR3 nucleotide sequence: TGTGCCAGCAGTGAAAGCGGTGGGGGAGAGACCCAGTACTTC.

The chain links TRBV7-2 to TRBJ1-6, with a weak D call TRBD1 (5 bases). The CDR3 has 15 amino acids. The germline V gene encodes CDR1 SGHTA and CDR2 FQGNSA. Trimming cost V 5 bases and J 4 bases, with 12 bases left between them. The CDR3 DNA is TGTGCCAGCAGCCCACGGGGACTGTATAATTCACCCCTCCACTTT. Translation gives CASSPRGLYNSPLHF.

This clonotype was observed many times. V usage is TRBV12-3 or TRBV12-4 and J usage is TRBJ2-7; D is uncertain. V was trimmed by 3 bases and J by 3 bases, leaving 3 bases between them. CDR3 length: 11 residues. The CDR3 DNA reads TGTGCCAGCAGTTTTTTCTACGAGCAGTACTTC. Translating it yields CASSFFYEQYF.

V usage is TRBV6-6 and J usage is TRBJ1-4; 7 bases are a match to TRBD1. V was clipped by 6 bases and J by 5 bases; unmatched bases: 6. In germline, CDR1 is MNHNY, CDR2 SVGAGI (reference sequence). CDR3 length equals 14 residues. The CDR3 DNA follows: TGTGCCAGCAGCTTGGACAGGTTGAATGAAAAACTGTTTTTT. Its translation: CASSLDRLNEKLFF.

The rearrangement links TRBV6-6 to TRBJ1-2; no definite D call. Germline CDR1 MNHNY, CDR2 SVGAGI (reference sequence). CDR3 length: 15 residues. V gave up 5 bases and J gave up 8 bases, with 21 bases separating them. The CDR3 region has the DNA TGTGCCAGCAGTCCACATAGTCAGGCAGCGACGGGCTACACCTTC. It is translated as CASSPHSQAATGYTF.

This clonotype was found many times. This chain joins TRBV12-3 or TRBV12-4 and TRBJ1-1; possible D gene TRBD1, 5 bases. CDR3 length: 14 amino acids. With 1 base removed from V and 5 bases from J, the gap between germline ends came to 11 bases. The CDR3 reads CASSLGGVGTEAFF. CDR3 DNA sequence: TGTGCCAGCAGTTTAGGAGGGGTGGGAACTGAAGCTTTCTTT.

The chain employs TRBV21-1 and TRBJ1-6. TRBV21-1 constitutes a pseudogene. This CDR3 spans 15 amino acids. CDR3 DNA sequence: TGTGCCAGCAGCAAAGGCACAGCTTATAATTCACCCCTCCACTTT. Residues: CASSKGTAYNSPLHF.

This clonotype was counted at least ten times. The rearrangement uses TRBV12-3 or TRBV12-4 and TRBJ2-3, with 7 bases lining up with TRBD1. The CDR3 is 14 amino acids. Trimming took 7 bases from V and 6 from J; bases not matched to a gene: 10. The CDR3 nucleotides read TGTGCCAGCACCGGAAGGGGGCAAGGGGATACGCAGTATTTT. Translating gives CASTGRGQGDTQYF.

The chain employs TRBV11-3 and TRBJ1-6; unclear D gene. V dropped 6 bases and J dropped 0 bases, with 15 bases sitting between them. CDR3 size: 17 residues. CDR1 SGHNT and CDR2 YENEEA come from the germline V gene. CDR3 bases: TGTGCCAGCAGGCCCGGACTGCAAATCTCCTATAATTCACCCCTCCACTTT. Its protein is CASRPGLQISYNSPLHF.

This chain joins TRBV14 and TRBJ2-2; 8 bases agree with TRBD1. The CDR3 has 16 amino acids. V shed 0 bases and J 5 bases; nucleotides not matched to a gene: 5. The germline V gene encodes CDR1 SGHDN and CDR2 FVKESK. DNA for the CDR3: TGTGCCAGCAGCCAAGAACGGACAGGGAGGACCGGGGAGCTGTTTTTT. Its translation: CASSQERTGRTGELFF.